This T cell receptor (beta chain) stems from a study of blood T cell repertoires in COVID-19. Looking at the study overall: Samples taken during acute and convalescent COVID-19 were collected in the United States, Italy and Spain. T cells, B-cell-depleted T cells, or PBMCs supplied cDNA or gDNA.

While infection was still active, Seattle patients were enrolled and then followed longitudinally. The germline CDR1 and CDR2 sequences are MRHNA and SNTAGT. The length of the CDR3 is 15 residues. The ends were cut back, 6 bases at V and 6 bases at J, with 17 bases in the middle. The repertoire was sequenced with immunoSEQ multiplex PCR; TCRdb's copy has only in-frame clones and lacks some. Of approximately 480,000 clones listed, 75% to 90% are singletons. Sequencing was carried out using peripheral blood. The rearrangement links TRBV6-4 to TRBJ2-2; D perhaps matches TRBD1 (6 bases). This TCR derives from a man in his late teens or twenties with COVID-19, enrolled during active disease. CDR3 protein: CASSDTGSAAGELFF. CDR3 in DNA: TGTGCCAGCAGCGATACAGGGTCGGCCGCCGGGGAGCTGTTTTTT.